These 20 T cell receptor beta chains were all obtained from the same sample, sequenced in a study of cytomegalovirus exposure and HLA in healthy donors. The PCR used 60 Vbeta and 13 Jbeta primers. Here immunoSEQ multiplex PCR was the method, and the copy in TCRdb shows in-frame clones only, minus some. The table lists about 140,000 clones, about 80% of them singletons. The sequenced sample consisted of PBMCs. The receptors here all came from a man in his forties in good health and CMV-seropositive.

This chain connects TRBV6-4 to TRBJ1-1; 8 bases match TRBD1. V was pared by 5 bases and J by 7 bases, with 6 bases of the junction left unmatched. CDR1 is MRHNA, CDR2 SNTAGT, per germline. The CDR3 is 13 amino acids. In DNA, the CDR3 is TGTGCCAGCAGTTACAGGGGGGAGGGTGAAGCTTTCTTT. Translated, it gives CASSYRGEGEAFF.

The table lists this clone with a count of one. V gene TRBV21-1 combines with J gene TRBJ2-7; the D call TRBD1 from the table was never checked on the DNA. TRBV21-1 is a known pseudogene. The CDR3 totals 16 residues. The CDR3 loop is CASSTYNRDRGNEQYF. CDR3 nucleotides: TGTGCCAGCAGCACTTACAACCGGGACAGGGGAAACGAGCAGTACTTC.

DNA of the CDR3: TGTGCCAGCAGTCAACCCCCCGGGCAGGGTTGGACTGAAGCTTTCTTT. This sequence encodes CASSQPPGQGWTEAFF. J is TRBJ1-1 and V is TRBV6-6; tentative D call: TRBD1 (5 bases). The V gene lost 5 bases and the J gene lost 5 bases, with 21 bases spanning the gap. Looked up from germline, CDR1 is MNHNY and CDR2 is SVGAGI (reference sequence). The CDR3 is made up of 16 amino acids.

The V call is TRBV6-1, the J call TRBJ1-1, with TRBD1 matching over 7 bases. J gave up 5 bases and V 7 bases, and 13 bases lay outside the gene matches. Germline lookup yields CDR1 MNHNS and CDR2 SASEGT. The CDR3 totals 15 residues. The CDR3 protein is CASTPSKGANTEAFF. CDR3 coding DNA: TGTGCCAGCACCCCAAGCAAGGGGGCGAATACTGAAGCTTTCTTT.

This clone has more than one count but fewer than ten. The J gene is TRBJ2-5, the V gene TRBV20-1; D gene unclear. The CDR3 runs 11 residues. The germline V gene has CDR1 DFQATT and CDR2 SNEGSKA (reference sequence). The ends were cut back, 6 bases at V and 2 bases at J, with 7 bases in the middle. DNA for the CDR3: TGCAGTGCAGAGCTTCAAGAGACCCAGTACTTC. Translation: CSAELQETQYF.

This clone was counted once. The chain uses TRBV6-1 and TRBJ1-5; no clear D gene. From germline, CDR1 is MNHNS and CDR2 SASEGT. The CDR3 is 15 residues long. V shed 6 bases and J shed 1 base, with 13 bases lying between them. The CDR3, as DNA: TGTGCCAGCAGCCCCCCGGGTAGGAGCAATCAGCCCCAGCATTTT. Its protein is CASSPPGRSNQPQHF.

Comments on this clone: An end of the junction does not agree with germline; a read error may underlie this. The rearrangement links TRBV7-9 to TRBJ1-1; D call uncertain. Germline-derived CDR1 and CDR2 are SEHNR and FQNEAQ (reference sequence). This CDR3 is built from 15 residues. In DNA form, the CDR3 reads TGTTCCAGCAGCTTAGCCGGGCAGCGGGCCACTGAAGCTTTCTTT. This translates into CSSSLAGQRATEAFF.

The rearrangement joins TRBV6-5 to TRBJ2-7, with a tentative D call TRBD1 (6 bases). Looked up from germline, CDR1 is MNHEY and CDR2 is SVGAGI. The CDR3 sequence is 13 residues long. The V gene lost 4 bases and the J gene lost 6 bases, with 13 bases spanning the gap. Here the CDR3 reads CASSSGTLGEQYF. CDR3 DNA sequence: TGTGCCAGCAGTTCTGGGACACTGGGCGAGCAGTACTTC.

The CDR3 DNA is TGTGCCAGCAGCTCGACTAGCGGGAGTTTCGATACGCAGTATTTT. Its translation is CASSSTSGSFDTQYF. The genes are TRBV7-3 and TRBJ2-3; TRBD2 matches 12 bases. V shed 4 bases and J 6 bases; nucleotides not matched to a gene: 5. CDR3 length: 15 residues. Germline V lookup: CDR1 SGHTA, CDR2 FQGTGA.

This chain connects TRBV30 to TRBJ2-7, with D hard to call. Germline CDR1 and CDR2: GTSNPN and SVGIG (reference sequence). Trimming left V 0 bases short and J 4 bases short, with 7 bases between. The CDR3 covers 12 residues. CDR3 sequence: CAWSVKEYEQYF. The CDR3 DNA follows: TGTGCCTGGAGTGTAAAAGAGTACGAGCAGTACTTC. Full variable domain (outside the CDR3, taken from reference TRBV30 and TRBJ2-7): SQTIHQWPATLVQPVGSPLSLECTVEGTSNPNLYWYRQAAGRGLQLLFYSVGIGQISSEVPQNLSASRPQDRQFILSSKKLLLSDSGFYLCAWSVKEYEQYFGPGTRLTVT.

The rearrangement joins TRBV19 to TRBJ1-1, with a tentative D call TRBD1 (6 bases). Germline values: CDR1 LNHDA, CDR2 SQIVND (reference sequence). V shed 0 bases and J shed 0 bases, with 26 bases lying between them. CDR3 length equals 21 residues. CDR3 in amino acids: CASSIDPHRARTLNMNTEAFF. In DNA form, the CDR3 reads TGTGCCAGTAGTATAGATCCCCACAGGGCCCGAACACTCAATATGAACACTGAAGCTTTCTTT.

This clone was counted a single time. The rearrangement links TRBV6-4 to TRBJ2-7; TRBD1 agrees at 7 bases. Germline assignment: CDR1 MRHNA and CDR2 SNTAGT. CDR3 length: 15 amino acids. V gave up 5 bases and J gave up 7 bases; unmatched junction bases: 14. DNA for the CDR3: TGTGCCAGCAGTCTTACGACAGGGCCGGCGAGGGAGCAGTACTTC. Translated, it gives CASSLTTGPAREQYF.

V and J are TRBV9 and TRBJ2-1; 13 bases agree with TRBD2. Germline loops: CDR1 SGDLS, CDR2 YYNGEE. There are 16 residues in the CDR3. With 0 bases clipped from V and 9 bases from J, the junction kept 6 bases outside the gene matches. The CDR3 DNA is TGTGCCAGCAGCGTAGGTCTCGGACTAGCGGGAGTTGAGCAGTTCTTC. Translation gives CASSVGLGLAGVEQFF.

This rearrangement joins TRBV5-1 to TRBJ2-7, with TRBD2 matching 11 bases. Germline lookup yields CDR1 SGHRS and CDR2 YFSETQ. V lost 2 bases to trimming and J lost 3 bases; unmatched junction nucleotides: 4. This CDR3 comprises 15 residues. The CDR3 sequence: CASSFTGTSGYEQYF. DNA of the CDR3: TGCGCCAGCAGCTTTACCGGGACTAGCGGCTACGAGCAGTACTTC.

The chain employs TRBV9 and TRBJ2-3; a weak D match, TRBD2 (5 bases). Germline-derived CDR1 and CDR2 are SGDLS and YYNGEE. V lost 0 bases, J lost 0 bases, and 17 bases lay in between. The CDR3 totals 18 residues. This CDR3 is CASSVGPGNRLSTDTQYF. In nucleotides, the CDR3 is TGTGCCAGCAGCGTAGGGCCCGGGAACAGACTGAGCACAGATACGCAGTATTTT.

The chain recombines TRBV5-1 with TRBJ2-7; 8 bases map to TRBD2. Germline V lookup: CDR1 SGHRS, CDR2 YFSETQ. This CDR3 has 15 residues. The V gene end was trimmed by 3 bases and the J gene end by 3 bases; junction bases not matched to a gene: 8. The chain's CDR3 is CASSWALAEGYEQYF. CDR3 bases: TGCGCCAGCAGCTGGGCACTAGCGGAAGGCTACGAGCAGTACTTC.

This clone is a singleton in its sample. The genes are TRBV7-9 and TRBJ1-2, with 8 nucleotides matching TRBD1. The CDR3 consists of 11 residues. The germline V gene has CDR1 SEHNR and CDR2 FQNEAQ (reference sequence). The CDR3 nucleotides read TGTTCCATGGGACAGGTCTATGGCTACACCTTC. Protein product: CSMGQVYGYTF.

V is TRBV5-4 and J is TRBJ1-1; TRBD1 matches at 9 bases. Germline loops: CDR1 SGHNT, CDR2 YYREEE (reference sequence). Trimming at V came to 5 bases and at J to 4 bases, leaving 6 bases not matched to a gene. The CDR3 length is 14 residues. The CDR3 coding sequence is TGTGCCAGCAGAACAGGGGGCTCGGGCACTGAAGCTTTCTTT. This encodes CASRTGGSGTEAFF.

The chain is built from TRBV30 and TRBJ2-3; TRBD2 agrees at 8 bases. V was clipped by 5 bases and J by 2 bases; unmatched bases: 9. This CDR3 spans 15 amino acids. CDR1 is GTSNPN and CDR2 is SVGIG in the germline V gene (reference sequence). The CDR3 loop reads CAWAIAGTTTDTQYF. CDR3 nucleotides: TGTGCCTGGGCGATAGCGGGGACTACCACAGATACGCAGTATTTT.

This clone was observed a handful of times. CDR3 in DNA: TGTGCCAGCAGCCGTTACTACACCGGGGAGCTGTTTTTT. The encoded protein is CASSRYYTGELFF. This chain links TRBV7-2 with TRBJ2-2; no clear D. V lost 5 bases to trimming and J lost 3 bases, with 7 bases between them. The CDR3 loop spans 13 amino acids. CDR1 and CDR2 (germline): SGHTA, FQGNSA.